These T cell receptor beta chains were read from a single sample in a study of blood T cells in healthy people across ages. From the 5' RACE reads, TCRdb called clonotypes with MiXCR, one entry per CDR3 protein. The sample consists of more than 1.4 million distinct CDR3 sequences, around 39% of them appearing once. Material: blood. The receptor source for this set is a woman aged 18-35 years in good health. Both conserved end residues are part of each CDR3. D genes are given only for firm matches. The size of a clone is reported for some rows only, either as once, few or many, or as a class for expanded clones.

>TRBV6-2/TRBV6-3|TRBJ1-1|.|TRBD1
CASSDRETEAFF
TGTGCCAGCAGCGACAGGGAGACTGAAGCTTTCTTT
>TRBV7-6|TRBJ2-2|.|.
CASSDLGFPTGELFF
TGTGCCAGCAGCGATTTGGGCTTCCCCACCGGGGAGCTGTTTTTT
>TRBV27|TRBJ2-1|few|TRBD1
CASGTGTGQFF
TGTGCCAGCGGGACCGGGACAGGGCAGTTCTTC
>TRBV5-1|TRBJ2-5|.|.
CASSLDTGYGQETQYF
TGCGCCAGCAGCTTGGATACAGGGTATGGCCAAGAGACCCAGTACTTC
>TRBV20-1|TRBJ2-1|few|.
CSARLASNEQFF
TGCAGTGCTAGACTAGCGTCCAATGAGCAGTTCTTC
>TRBV6-5|TRBJ1-4|.|.
CASSGQTGLNEKLFF
TGTGCCAGCAGTGGACAGACAGGCCTTAATGAAAAACTGTTTTTT
>TRBV6-5|TRBJ2-3|once|TRBD2
CASSYKGIAGGYTDTQYF
TGTGCCAGCAGTTATAAAGGAATAGCGGGGGGTTACACAGATACGCAGTATTTT
>TRBV7-3|TRBJ2-2|.|.
CASSLAAGGLAGELFF
TGTGCCAGCAGCTTAGCGGCAGGGGGGTTAGCCGGGGAGCTGTTTTTT
>TRBV10-3|TRBJ2-1|.|TRBD2
CAIRPTSGGHGSYNEQFF
TGTGCCATCAGGCCGACTAGCGGGGGACACGGCTCCTACAATGAGCAGTTCTTC
>TRBV6-1|TRBJ2-4|once|TRBD2
CTSIRGGTAVEQYF
TGTACCAGCATCCGGGGGGGGACCGCTGTTGAGCAGTACTTC
>TRBV12-3/TRBV12-4|TRBJ2-3|many|.
CASSFRDTQYF
TGTGCCAGCAGCTTTCGGGATACGCAGTATTTT
>TRBV4-1|TRBJ2-7|once|TRBD2
CASTITSGVYSSYEQYF
TGCGCCAGCACCATAACTAGCGGGGTTTACAGCTCCTACGAGCAGTACTTC
>TRBV14|TRBJ1-2|.|.
CASSQTDIGYTF
TGTGCCAGCAGCCAAACCGACATCGGCTACACCTTC
>TRBV7-2|TRBJ2-7|.|TRBD2
CASSFTGTSGGNEQYF
TGTGCCAGCAGCTTCACGGGGACTAGCGGGGGGAATGAGCAGTACTTC
>TRBV5-1|TRBJ2-7|once|TRBD1
CASSLETGGYYNEQYF
TGCGCCAGCAGCTTGGAAACAGGGGGATATTACAATGAGCAGTACTTC
>TRBV15|TRBJ2-3|.|.
CATSRVQGTDTQYF
TGTGCCACCAGCAGAGTGCAGGGAACAGATACGCAGTATTTT
>TRBV27|TRBJ1-5|.|.
CVSRDLRGNQPQHF
TGTGTCTCGCGGGACCTTAGGGGCAATCAGCCCCAGCATTTT
>TRBV10-1|TRBJ2-1|.|TRBD1
CASTTGVGDEQFF
TGCGCCAGCACAACAGGGGTCGGGGATGAGCAGTTCTTC
>TRBV7-3|TRBJ1-2|.|TRBD1
CASSAQGAGYTF
TGTGCCAGCAGCGCCCAGGGGGCTGGCTACACCTTC
>TRBV29-1|TRBJ2-7|.|.
CSGGRWDEQYF
TGCAGCGGTGGCCGATGGGACGAGCAGTACTTC
>TRBV30|TRBJ2-3|.|.
CAWNMGTDTQYF
TGTGCCTGGAATATGGGGACAGATACGCAGTATTTT
>TRBV3-1|TRBJ2-7|.|TRBD1
CASSGQGVAYEQYF
TGTGCCAGCAGCGGACAGGGGGTGGCCTACGAGCAGTACTTC
>TRBV20-1|TRBJ1-5|few|.
CSAKGEDDQPQHF
TGCAGTGCGAAGGGAGAGGATGATCAGCCCCAGCATTTT
>TRBV4-1|TRBJ1-1|.|TRBD1
CASSQDRGSVTEAFF
TGCGCCAGCAGCCAGGACAGGGGCAGTGTCACTGAAGCTTTCTTT
>TRBV11-2|TRBJ1-1|few|.
CASSLIGAVNTEAFF
TGTGCCAGCAGCTTAATCGGTGCGGTGAACACTGAAGCTTTCTTT
>TRBV27|TRBJ2-7|few|.
CASSAPRVHEQYF
TGTGCCAGCAGTGCCCCCAGGGTACACGAGCAGTACTTC
>TRBV2|TRBJ2-5|.|TRBD2
CASTRYGTSGGSQETQYF
TGTGCCAGCACCCGTTACGGGACTAGCGGGGGGTCCCAAGAGACCCAGTACTTC
>TRBV6-1|TRBJ2-2|.|TRBD1
CASSEAWTGTGELFF
TGTGCCAGCAGTGAGGCCTGGACAGGGACCGGGGAGCTGTTTTTT
>TRBV10-2|TRBJ2-7|few|.
CASAGQYYEQYF
TGCGCCAGCGCGGGACAGTACTACGAGCAGTACTTC
>TRBV6-1|TRBJ2-3|.|.
CASSETLWDPESPDTQYF
TGTGCCAGCAGTGAAACTCTTTGGGACCCGGAAAGCCCAGATACGCAGTATTTT
>TRBV5-1|TRBJ2-7|.|.
CASSQAPISYEQYF
TGCGCCAGCAGCCAAGCTCCCATCAGCTACGAGCAGTACTTC
>TRBV12-3/TRBV12-4|TRBJ2-5|few|TRBD1
CASSFRTGGLEETQYF
TGTGCCAGCAGTTTCCGGACAGGGGGCTTGGAGGAGACCCAGTACTTC
>TRBV7-3|TRBJ2-3|.|.
CASSNHLGGSTDTQYF
TGTGCCAGCAGCAACCACCTGGGGGGAAGCACAGATACGCAGTATTTT
>TRBV18|TRBJ2-7|.|TRBD1
CASSPSRDRVYEQYF
TGTGCCAGCTCACCCAGCCGGGACAGAGTCTACGAGCAGTACTTC
>TRBV7-8|TRBJ2-3|few|TRBD2
CASSLASGRAGTDTQYF
TGTGCCAGCAGCTTAGCTAGCGGGAGGGCGGGCACAGATACGCAGTATTTT
>TRBV6-6|TRBJ2-3|.|TRBD2
CASSPFLSGLAGRAYF
TGTGCCAGCAGTCCCTTTTTATCGGGACTAGCGGGCCGGGCGTATTTT
>TRBV10-3|TRBJ2-2|.|.
CAIRGYTGELFF
TGTGCCATCCGAGGGTACACCGGGGAGCTGTTTTTT
>TRBV5-1|TRBJ2-7|.|TRBD1
CASSFKGQGVSSEQYF
TGCGCCAGCAGCTTTAAGGGACAGGGGGTATCGAGCGAGCAGTACTTC
>TRBV18|TRBJ2-3|.|TRBD2
CASSRDGGNTDTQYF
TGTGCCAGCTCACGAGACGGGGGGAACACAGATACGCAGTATTTT